The 29 T cell receptor beta chains presented below share a single source sample, sequenced in a study of T cells in Graves' hyperthyroidism and ophthalmopathy. RNA transcripts yielded amplified TCR beta CDR3 regions. The HTBI set primed first-round TCR CDR3 RT-PCR. MiXCR was run by TCRdb on the multiplex PCR reads, yielding one entry per CDR3 protein. The data contain about 350,000 distinct CDR3 sequences, more than 11% of them singletons. What was sequenced was blood. These receptors originate from a woman aged 25 to 39 with Graves' hyperthyroidism.

The sample holds a few counts of this clonotype. The genes are TRBV11-2 and TRBJ2-1, with a tentative D call TRBD1 (6 bases). V was shortened by 6 bases and J by 1 base, with 19 bases between the two germline ends. The CDR3 spans 17 residues. Looked up from germline, CDR1 is SGHAT and CDR2 is FQNNGV. CDR3 DNA: TGTGCCAGCAGTCGAGGGGGTCTAGGCAAGTCCTACAATGAGCAGTTCTTC. This sequence encodes CASSRGGLGKSYNEQFF.

This clonotype has a count of ten or more. V is TRBV7-2 and J is TRBJ2-5; D is ambiguous. Germline lookup yields CDR1 SGHTA and CDR2 FQGNSA. Trimming stripped 2 bases from V and 2 bases from J, with 6 bases between. The CDR3 runs 13 residues. The CDR3 sequence is CASSLRSQETQYF. CDR3 nucleotides: TGTGCCAGCAGCTTACGATCTCAAGAGACCCAGTACTTC.

The rearrangement links TRBV20-1 to TRBJ2-6, with D possibly being TRBD1 or TRBD2 (6 bases each). The CDR3 contains 19 residues. Germline loops: CDR1 DFQATT, CDR2 SNEGSKA (reference sequence). V was pared by 3 bases and J by 4 bases, with 25 bases between. The CDR3 DNA follows: TGCAGTGCTAGGTCACCGGCTAGGGGGGAGCCGCCGGGGGCCAACGTCCTGACTTTC. It codes for CSARSPARGEPPGANVLTF.

The chain employs TRBV6-5 and TRBJ2-1; tentatively, D is TRBD2 (5 bases). Germline CDR1 and CDR2: MNHEY and SVGAGI. The V gene lost 2 bases and the J gene lost 7 bases, with 12 bases spanning the gap. The CDR3 spans 14 residues. This chain's CDR3 is CASSYEAALNEQFF. The CDR3 DNA follows: TGTGCCAGCAGTTACGAAGCGGCCTTGAATGAGCAGTTCTTC.

This clonotype was observed at least ten times. The rearrangement uses TRBV24-1 and TRBJ2-1; D unresolved. V lost 4 bases to trimming and J lost 0 bases, with 6 bases between them. Germline CDR1 and CDR2: KGHDR and SFDVKD. The CDR3 is 14 residues long. The CDR3 DNA sequence: TGTGCCACCAGTGAAGGGCTCTCCTACAATGAGCAGTTCTTC. Its protein is CATSEGLSYNEQFF.

This clonotype occurred a few times. A read error may account for a junction end that differs from germline. J is TRBJ1-2 and V is TRBV12-3 or TRBV12-4, with unresolved D. This CDR3 has 15 residues. CDR3 amino acids: CAGSQQNLVRDGYTF. CDR3 bases: TGTGCCGGCAGTCAACAAAACCTAGTTCGCGATGGCTACACCTTC.

This clonotype was seen only a few times. V and J are TRBV6-9 and TRBJ2-5; D gene unclear. The V and J ends lost 3 bases and 4 bases respectively, with 9 bases between them. The CDR3 covers 13 residues. The germline V gene has CDR1 MNHGY and CDR2 SVAAGI. The chain's CDR3 is CASSYVDRETQYF. The CDR3 DNA reads TGTGCCAGCAGTTACGTGGACCGAGAGACCCAGTACTTC.

The genes are TRBV9 and TRBJ1-6, with D perhaps TRBD1 (6 bases). V gave up 3 bases and J gave up 5 bases, with 27 bases separating them. Germline-derived CDR1 and CDR2 are SGDLS and YYNGEE. There are 20 residues in the CDR3. This CDR3 reads CASSESPLRTASKDNSPLHF. As DNA, the CDR3 is TGTGCCAGCAGCGAGTCACCGTTGAGGACAGCAAGTAAAGATAATTCACCCCTCCACTTT. Full variable domain (rest looked up from reference TRBV9 and TRBJ1-6): DSGVTQTPKHLITATGQRVTLRCSPRSGDLSVYWYQQSLDQGLQFLIQYYNGEERAKGNILERFSAQQFPDLHSELNLSSLELGDSALYFCASSESPLRTASKDNSPLHFGNGTRLTVT.

This clonotype was seen at least ten times. The rearrangement uses TRBV7-2 and TRBJ2-3; maybe TRBD2 (6 bases). The ends were cut back, 2 bases at V and 4 bases at J, with 10 bases in the middle. This CDR3 spans 14 amino acids. CDR1 SGHTA and CDR2 FQGNSA come from the germline V gene. The CDR3 region has the DNA TGTGCCAGCAGCTTATCGGCGGGGTCAGATACGCAGTATTTT. Translated, it gives CASSLSAGSDTQYF. The full variable domain, rest sourced from reference TRBV7-2 and TRBJ2-3, is GAGVSQSPSNKVTEKGKDVELRCDPISGHTALYWYRQSLGQGLEFLIYFQGNSAPDKSGLPSDRFSAERTGGSVSTLTIQRTQQEDSAVYLCASSLSAGSDTQYFGPGTRLTVL.

This clonotype has a handful of counts. The chain has TRBV6-2 or TRBV6-3 and TRBJ1-5, with D unresolved. CDR3 length: 11 amino acids. V gave up 8 bases and J gave up 3 bases, with 5 bases separating them. Germline values: CDR1 MNHEY, CDR2 SVGEGT. CDR3 nucleotides: TGTGCCAGCGGTACCAATCAGCCCCAGCATTTT. Encoded protein: CASGTNQPQHF.

The genes are TRBV2 and TRBJ2-7; D not resolved. V lost 6 bases, J lost 2 bases, and 5 bases lay in between. CDR3 length: 11 amino acids. Germline CDR1 and CDR2: SNHLY and FYNNEI. CDR3 loop: CASRYTYEQYF. The CDR3 DNA sequence: TGTGCCAGCAGATACACCTACGAGCAGTACTTC.

This clonotype was seen at least ten times. The chain is built from TRBV28 and TRBJ2-1; tentative D call: TRBD2 (6 bases). The CDR3 is made up of 13 amino acids. The V end was cut by 2 bases, the J end by 5 bases, with 7 bases between. CDR1 and CDR2 from the germline V gene are MDHEN and SYDVKM. The CDR3 DNA reads TGTGCCAGCAGTTTAGGGAGGAACAATGAGCAGTTCTTC. It encodes CASSLGRNNEQFF.

This CDR3 is CASSTRTSGRTDTQYF. The CDR3 DNA reads TGTGCCAGCTCAACTCGGACTAGCGGGAGGACAGATACGCAGTATTTT. The V gene is TRBV18, the J gene TRBJ2-3; 14 nucleotides align to TRBD2. Germline CDR1 is KGHSH and CDR2 is LQKENI. The CDR3 contains 16 residues. J was trimmed by 3 bases and V by 5 bases; bases with no gene match: 4.

This clonotype was recorded many times. The J gene is TRBJ1-1, the V gene TRBV12-3 or TRBV12-4, with D maybe TRBD1 (5 bases). Trimming removed 5 bases at V and 6 bases at J, with 10 bases between. The CDR3 has 12 amino acids. The CDR3 sequence: CASSLGGAEAFF. CDR3 DNA: TGTGCCAGCAGTCTGGGGGGGGCTGAAGCTTTCTTT.

Concerning this clonotype: The junction differs from germline at one of its ends, possibly a read error. The chain recombines TRBV19 with TRBJ2-2; tentatively, D is TRBD2 (5 bases). CDR1 is LNHDA and CDR2 is SQIVND in the germline V gene (reference sequence). The CDR3 runs to 11 residues. CDR3 DNA sequence: TGTGCCAGTAGTACCCTCTGGGAGCCGTTTTTT. Translation: CASSTLWEPFF.

This clonotype was recorded many times. This sequence joins TRBV7-2 and TRBJ2-4; tentatively, D is TRBD2 (5 bases). This CDR3 contains 17 residues. Trimming stripped 2 bases from V and 4 bases from J, with 18 bases between. Germline V gene lookup returns CDR1 SGHTA and CDR2 FQGNSA. As DNA, the CDR3 is TGTGCCAGCAGCTTATTCCCCCTGGTGGAGCGGAAAAACATTCAGTACTTC. This encodes CASSLFPLVERKNIQYF.

This clonotype was seen repeatedly, ten times or more. This chain uses TRBV6-2 or TRBV6-3 with TRBJ2-1; 7 bases are shared with TRBD2. V trimming: 6 bases; J trimming: 7 bases; junction bases outside the gene matches: 9. The CDR3 totals 14 residues. Germline V gene sequence: CDR1 MNHEY, CDR2 SVGEGT. The DNA of the CDR3 is TGTGCCAGCAGATCGACGGGAGGACCAAATGAGCAGTTCTTC. This translates into CASRSTGGPNEQFF.

The rearrangement uses TRBV4-1 and TRBJ1-3, with D maybe TRBD1 (5 bases). Germline V gives CDR1 MGHRA, CDR2 YSYEKL. This CDR3 has 16 residues. Trimming pared 4 bases from V and 0 bases from J, leaving 13 bases between. CDR3 DNA: TGCGCCAGCAGCCCTAATGCGGGGGACTCTGGAAACACCATATATTTT. It is translated as CASSPNAGDSGNTIYF.

This clonotype was found many times. The rearrangement uses TRBV11-1 and TRBJ1-1; D perhaps matches TRBD1 (6 bases). CDR1 is SGHAT, CDR2 FQDESV, per germline (reference sequence). The CDR3 has 14 residues. V lost 8 bases to trimming and J lost 4 bases, with 17 bases between them. The CDR3 nucleotides are TGTGCCAGCCACCGGAAGGGGGGGATCACTGAAGCTTTCTTT. Translation: CASHRKGGITEAFF.

This clonotype was seen ten or more times. The chain uses TRBV28 and TRBJ1-5; D uncertain. V lost 6 bases, J lost 4 bases, and 16 bases lay in between. This CDR3 is 15 amino acids long. CDR1 is MDHEN, CDR2 SYDVKM, per germline. The chain's CDR3 is CASSSRLGQNQPQHF. The CDR3 DNA sequence: TGTGCCAGCAGCTCACGCCTAGGCCAGAATCAGCCCCAGCATTTT.

The chain uses TRBV6-9 and TRBJ2-4, with 8 bases lining up with TRBD2. J lost 12 bases, V lost 3 bases, and 7 bases had no gene match. The CDR3 length is 13 residues. CDR1 is MNHGY and CDR2 is SVAAGI in the germline V gene. CDR3 sequence reads: CASSYGGGGSQYF. The CDR3 nucleotides read TGTGCCAGCAGTTACGGAGGCGGGGGGTCTCAGTACTTC.

This clonotype has at least ten counts. The chain recombines TRBV30 with TRBJ1-5; 10 positions agree with TRBD1. The CDR3 contains 14 residues. V lost 5 bases, J lost 6 bases, and 7 bases stayed unmatched. The germline V gene has CDR1 GTSNPN and CDR2 SVGIG (reference sequence). The CDR3 sequence: CAWGTGTGVQPQHF. The CDR3 DNA is TGTGCCTGGGGTACCGGGACAGGGGTTCAGCCCCAGCATTTT.

In this sample, this clonotype turned up many times. The V gene is TRBV15, the J gene TRBJ2-7, with a possible D match to TRBD1 (5 bases). V dropped 3 bases and J dropped 4 bases, with 19 bases sitting between them. The CDR3 totals 16 residues. Germline V gene data show CDR1 as LNHNV and CDR2 as YYDKDF (reference sequence). The CDR3 region is CATSRGHGTEGYEQYF. The DNA of the CDR3 is TGTGCCACCAGCAGGGGGCATGGAACAGAAGGTTACGAGCAGTACTTC.

The chain joins TRBV19 to TRBJ2-1, with D maybe TRBD2 (6 bases). CDR3 size: 14 residues. Germline V CDR1 and CDR2: LNHDA, SQIVND (reference sequence). V was shortened by 6 bases and J by 0 bases, with 9 bases between the two germline ends. In DNA form, the CDR3 reads TGTGCCAGTAGGTGGGGGGTCTCCTACAATGAGCAGTTCTTC. This sequence encodes CASRWGVSYNEQFF.

This clonotype was counted ten times or more. The rearrangement uses TRBV6-5 and TRBJ2-7; 7 bases match TRBD2. Germline values: CDR1 MNHEY, CDR2 SVGAGI. This CDR3 is built from 16 residues. With 2 bases clipped from V and 1 base from J, the junction kept 8 bases outside the gene matches. This CDR3 is CASSYGLVLGSYEQYF. The CDR3 region has the DNA TGTGCCAGCAGTTACGGACTAGTTTTAGGTTCCTACGAGCAGTACTTC.

This clonotype has only a few counts. V gene TRBV7-8 combines with J gene TRBJ2-7; unclear D gene. The CDR3 totals 17 residues. The V and J ends lost 5 bases and 1 base respectively, with 21 bases between them. Germline V gene sequence: CDR1 SGHVS, CDR2 FQNEAQ. The CDR3 sequence: CASSRGKPGGFSYEQYF. CDR3 in DNA: TGTGCCAGCAGCCGCGGTAAGCCGGGCGGCTTTTCCTACGAGCAGTACTTC. The whole variable domain, remainder taken from reference TRBV7-8 and TRBJ2-7, is GAGVSQSPRYKVAKRGQDVALRCDPISGHVSLFWYQQALGQGPEFLTYFQNEAQLDKSGLPSDRFFAERPEGSVSTLKIQRTQQEDSAVYLCASSRGKPGGFSYEQYFGPGTRLTVT.

This clonotype was seen a single time. V usage is TRBV25-1 and J usage is TRBJ2-5, with D perhaps TRBD2 (6 bases). Germline V gene sequence: CDR1 MGHDK, CDR2 SYGVNS. The V end lost 6 bases, the J end lost 9 bases, and 8 bases lay between the germline ends. CDR3 length: 10 residues. The CDR3 DNA reads TGTGCCAGCAGGGGCGGGGCCCAGTACTTC. Translation: CASRGGAQYF.

This clonotype was picked up many times. The chain has TRBV5-5 and TRBJ1-4, with D perhaps matching TRBD1 (6 bases). Germline values: CDR1 SGHKS, CDR2 YYEKEE (reference sequence). The CDR3 has 16 amino acids. Trimming stripped 4 bases from V and 0 bases from J, with 13 bases between. CDR3 protein: CASSLGGRSTNEKLFF. For the CDR3, the DNA is TGTGCCAGCAGCCTTGGGGGGCGCTCAACTAATGAAAAACTGTTTTTT.

The chain is built from TRBV2 and TRBJ2-6, with 8 bases aligning to TRBD1. Germline lookup yields CDR1 SNHLY and CDR2 FYNNEI. CDR3 size: 15 residues. V shed 8 bases, J shed 1 base, and the junction held 4 bases outside the gene matches. The CDR3 here is CASRDRFSGANVLTF. The CDR3 nucleotides read TGTGCCAGCCGGGACAGGTTTTCTGGGGCCAACGTCCTGACTTTC.